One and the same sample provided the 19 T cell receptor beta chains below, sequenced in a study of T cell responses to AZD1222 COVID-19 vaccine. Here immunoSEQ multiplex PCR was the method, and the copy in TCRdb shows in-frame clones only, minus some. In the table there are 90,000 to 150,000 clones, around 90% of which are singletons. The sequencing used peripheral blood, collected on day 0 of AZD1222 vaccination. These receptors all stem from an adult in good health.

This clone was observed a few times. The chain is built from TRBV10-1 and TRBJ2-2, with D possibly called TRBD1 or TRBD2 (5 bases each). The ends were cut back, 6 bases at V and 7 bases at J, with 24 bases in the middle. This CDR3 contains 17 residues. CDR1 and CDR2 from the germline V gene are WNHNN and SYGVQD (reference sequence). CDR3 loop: CASSARGGMLQGGELFF. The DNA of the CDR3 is TGCGCCAGCAGCGCCCGAGGAGGTATGTTGCAGGGCGGGGAGCTGTTTTTT.

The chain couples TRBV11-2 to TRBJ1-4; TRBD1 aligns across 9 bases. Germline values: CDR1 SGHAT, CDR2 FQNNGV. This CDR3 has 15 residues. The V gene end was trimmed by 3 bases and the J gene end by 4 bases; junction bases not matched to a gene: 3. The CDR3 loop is CASSLWGQGNEKLFF. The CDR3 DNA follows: TGTGCCAGCAGCTTGTGGGGACAGGGTAATGAAAAACTGTTTTTT.

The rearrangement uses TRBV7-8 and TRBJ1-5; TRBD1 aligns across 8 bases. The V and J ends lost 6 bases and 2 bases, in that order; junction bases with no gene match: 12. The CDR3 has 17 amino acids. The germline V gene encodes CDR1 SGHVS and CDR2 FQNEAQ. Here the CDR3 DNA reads TGTGCCAGCAGTAGAGGACAGGGACTCAGGGGCAATCAGCCCCAGCATTTT. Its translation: CASSRGQGLRGNQPQHF. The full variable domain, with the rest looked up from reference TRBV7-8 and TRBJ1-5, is GAGVSQSPRYKVAKRGQDVALRCDPISGHVSLFWYQQALGQGPEFLTYFQNEAQLDKSGLPSDRFFAERPEGSVSTLKIQRTQQEDSAVYLCASSRGQGLRGNQPQHFGDGTRLSIL.

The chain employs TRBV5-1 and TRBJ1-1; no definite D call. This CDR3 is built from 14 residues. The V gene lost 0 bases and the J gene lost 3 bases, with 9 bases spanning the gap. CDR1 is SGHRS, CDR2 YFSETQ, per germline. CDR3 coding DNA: TGCGCCAGCAGCTTGGCCCCAGGTCACACTGAAGCTTTCTTT. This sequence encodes CASSLAPGHTEAFF.

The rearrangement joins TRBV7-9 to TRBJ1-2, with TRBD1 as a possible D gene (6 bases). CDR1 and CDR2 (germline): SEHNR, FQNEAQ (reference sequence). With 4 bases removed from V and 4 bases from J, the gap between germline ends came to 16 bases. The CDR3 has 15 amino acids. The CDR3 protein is CASSSPDSRSYGYTF. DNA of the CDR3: TGTGCCAGCAGCTCCCCGGACAGCCGCAGCTATGGCTACACCTTC. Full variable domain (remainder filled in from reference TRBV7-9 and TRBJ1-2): DTGVSQNPRHKITKRGQNVTFRCDPISEHNRLYWYRQTLGQGPEFLTYFQNEAQLEKSRLLSDRFSAERPKGSFSTLEIQRTEQGDSAMYLCASSSPDSRSYGYTFGSGTRLTVV.

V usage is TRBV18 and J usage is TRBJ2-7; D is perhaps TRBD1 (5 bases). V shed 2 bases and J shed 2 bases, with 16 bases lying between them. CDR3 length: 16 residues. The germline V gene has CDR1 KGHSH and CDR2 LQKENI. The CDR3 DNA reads TGTGCCAGCTCACCAGGGGCGTTACGAAGTGCCTACGAGCAGTACTTC. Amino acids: CASSPGALRSAYEQYF.

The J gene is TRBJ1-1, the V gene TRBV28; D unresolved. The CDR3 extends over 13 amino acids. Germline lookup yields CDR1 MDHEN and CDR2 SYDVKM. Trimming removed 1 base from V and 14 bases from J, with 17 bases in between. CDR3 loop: CASSLSPQALGFF. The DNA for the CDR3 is TGTGCCAGCAGTTTATCCCCGCAGGCCCTCGGGTTCTTT.

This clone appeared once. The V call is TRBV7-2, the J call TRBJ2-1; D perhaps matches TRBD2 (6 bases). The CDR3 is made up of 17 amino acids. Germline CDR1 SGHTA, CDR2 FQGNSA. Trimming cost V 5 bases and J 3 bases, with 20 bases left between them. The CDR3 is CASSPRGKIPSYNEQFF. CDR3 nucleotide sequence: TGTGCCAGCAGCCCCCGCGGGAAAATCCCAAGCTACAATGAGCAGTTCTTC.

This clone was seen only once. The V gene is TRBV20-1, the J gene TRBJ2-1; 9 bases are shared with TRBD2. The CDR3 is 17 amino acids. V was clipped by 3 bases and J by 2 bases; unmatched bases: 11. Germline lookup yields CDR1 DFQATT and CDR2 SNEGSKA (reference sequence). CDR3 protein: CSASIIGRGGAYNEQFF. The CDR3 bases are TGCAGTGCTAGTATTATTGGGCGGGGGGGCGCCTACAATGAGCAGTTCTTC.

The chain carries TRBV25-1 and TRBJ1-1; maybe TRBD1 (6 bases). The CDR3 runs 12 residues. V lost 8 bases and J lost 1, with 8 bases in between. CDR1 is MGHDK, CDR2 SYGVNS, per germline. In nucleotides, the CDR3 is TGTGCCAGCCAGACAGGGAACACTGAAGCTTTCTTT. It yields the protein CASQTGNTEAFF.

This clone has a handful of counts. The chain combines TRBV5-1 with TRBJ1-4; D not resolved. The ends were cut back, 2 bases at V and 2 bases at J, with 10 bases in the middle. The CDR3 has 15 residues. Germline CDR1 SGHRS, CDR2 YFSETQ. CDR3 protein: CASSLGRGTNEKLFF. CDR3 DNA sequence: TGCGCCAGCAGCTTAGGTAGAGGGACTAATGAAAAACTGTTTTTT.

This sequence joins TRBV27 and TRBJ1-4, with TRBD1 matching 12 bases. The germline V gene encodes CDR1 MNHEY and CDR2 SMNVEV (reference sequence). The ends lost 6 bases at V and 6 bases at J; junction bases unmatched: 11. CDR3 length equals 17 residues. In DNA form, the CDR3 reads TGTGCCAGCAGCCCACCGCGGGGGACAGGGGGCGATGAAAAACTGTTTTTT. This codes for CASSPPRGTGGDEKLFF.

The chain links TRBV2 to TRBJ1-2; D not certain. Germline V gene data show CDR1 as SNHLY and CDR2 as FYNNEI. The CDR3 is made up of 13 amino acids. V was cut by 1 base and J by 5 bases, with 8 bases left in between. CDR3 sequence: CASSEVGEYGYTF. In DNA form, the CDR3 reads TGTGCCAGCAGTGAAGTGGGTGAATATGGCTACACCTTC.

This CDR3 reads CASSLGASGGTSTDTQYF. The CDR3 nucleotides read TGTGCCAGCAGCTTAGGGGCTAGCGGGGGGACTAGCACAGATACGCAGTATTTT. The rearrangement joins TRBV7-8 to TRBJ2-3, with 11 bases that match TRBD2. This CDR3 is 18 amino acids long. Germline V lookup: CDR1 SGHVS, CDR2 FQNEAQ. The V and J ends lost 1 base and 0 bases, in that order; junction bases with no gene match: 6.

The CDR3 nucleotides are TGTGCCAGCAGCTCTCGGGGAGTCTACTATGGCTACACCTTC. Its protein is CASSSRGVYYGYTF. The chain employs TRBV9 and TRBJ1-2; D remains unclear. V was trimmed by 4 bases and J by 3 bases, leaving 13 bases between them. The length of the CDR3 is 14 residues. The germline V gene encodes CDR1 SGDLS and CDR2 YYNGEE. Supplemented by reference TRBV9 and TRBJ1-2, the full variable domain reads DSGVTQTPKHLITATGQRVTLRCSPRSGDLSVYWYQQSLDQGLQFLIQYYNGEERAKGNILERFSAQQFPDLHSELNLSSLELGDSALYFCASSSRGVYYGYTFGSGTRLTVV.

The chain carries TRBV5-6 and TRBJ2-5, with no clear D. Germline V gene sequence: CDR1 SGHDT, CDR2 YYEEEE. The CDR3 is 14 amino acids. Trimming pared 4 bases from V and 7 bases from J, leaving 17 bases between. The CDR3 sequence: CASSAGSSWGTQYF. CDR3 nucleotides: TGTGCCAGCAGCGCCGGGTCATCCTGGGGGACCCAGTACTTC.

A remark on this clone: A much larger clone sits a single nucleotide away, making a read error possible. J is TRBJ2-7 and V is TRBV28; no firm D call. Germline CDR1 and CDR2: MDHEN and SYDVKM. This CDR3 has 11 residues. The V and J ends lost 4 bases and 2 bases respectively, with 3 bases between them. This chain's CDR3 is CASSSTYEQYF. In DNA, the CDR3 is TGTGCCAGCAGTTCAACCTACGAGCAGTACTTC.

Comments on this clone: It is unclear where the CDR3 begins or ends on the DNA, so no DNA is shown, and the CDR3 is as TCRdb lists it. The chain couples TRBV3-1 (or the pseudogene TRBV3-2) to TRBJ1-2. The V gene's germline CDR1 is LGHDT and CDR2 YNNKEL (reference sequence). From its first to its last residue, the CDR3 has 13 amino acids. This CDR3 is CASSQDFGAGYTF.

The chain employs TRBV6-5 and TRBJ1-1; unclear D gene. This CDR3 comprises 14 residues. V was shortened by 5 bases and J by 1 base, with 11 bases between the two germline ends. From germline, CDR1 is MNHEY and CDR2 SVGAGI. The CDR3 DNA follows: TGTGCCAGCAGTACGAGGACGGGGAACACTGAAGCTTTCTTT. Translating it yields CASSTRTGNTEAFF.